This T cell receptor (beta chain) was observed in a study of blood T cell repertoires in COVID-19. Study background: The United States, Italy and Spain supplied acute and convalescent COVID-19 samples. Sources were T cells, B-cell-depleted T cells, or PBMCs; the material itself was cDNA or gDNA.

Here immunoSEQ multiplex PCR was the method, and the copy in TCRdb shows in-frame clones only, minus some. The sample shows around 130,000 clones, around 81% of them seen only once. CDR1 and CDR2 (germline): SNHLY, FYNNEI. This CDR3 is 15 amino acids long. V lost 5 bases, J lost 0 bases, and 6 bases stayed unmatched. The sample consisted of peripheral blood. The chain is built from TRBV2 and TRBJ2-7; 8 nucleotides match TRBD1. This sequence originates from a human donor in a cohort sampled during active COVID-19. This chain's CDR3 is CASSSGTGYSYEQYF. The CDR3 nucleotides read TGTGCCAGCAGTTCCGGGACAGGATACTCCTACGAGCAGTACTTC.